These 9 T cell receptor beta chains share one sample of origin, sequenced in a study of shared clonotypes between healthy human individuals. Measured with immunoSEQ multiplex PCR; TCRdb has only the in-frame clones, and not every one. This table has fewer than 1.4 million clones, 75% to 80% appearing once. Sequencing input: memory CD4+ T cells from PBMCs. As to subset: CD45RA-negative fraction. These TCRs come from a man between 18 and 29 years old in good health. Some clones in this sample may be carry-over from other donors' samples.

V usage is TRBV30 and J usage is TRBJ1-5; no clear D gene. There are 14 residues in the CDR3. Trimming took off 2 bases at V and 3 bases at J, with 11 bases between the two ends. Germline assignment: CDR1 GTSNPN and CDR2 SVGIG (reference sequence). DNA for the CDR3: TGTGCCTGGAGTCGACGGGGTATCAATCAGCCCCAGCATTTT. Encoded protein: CAWSRRGINQPQHF.

With respect to this clone: Other DNA sequences in this sample translate to the same CDR3. The gene calls are TRBV14 and TRBJ2-3; D is ambiguous. The CDR3 sequence is 15 residues long. V was trimmed by 0 bases and J by 1 base, leaving 8 bases between them. The germline CDR1 and CDR2 sequences are SGHDN and FVKESK. The CDR3 sequence: CASSQDLSGTDTQYF. DNA for the CDR3: TGTGCCAGCAGCCAAGATCTATCCGGCACAGATACGCAGTATTTT.

This chain connects TRBV5-4 to TRBJ2-3; 13 nucleotides match TRBD2. Per germline, CDR1 SGHNT and CDR2 YYREEE (reference sequence). V gave up 4 bases and J gave up 11 bases; unmatched junction bases: 13. The CDR3 is 16 residues long. CDR3 bases: TGTGCCAGCAGCGGGGGGACTAGCGGGACTAGGTTTCGGCAGTATTTT. Protein: CASSGGTSGTRFRQYF.

This chain links TRBV5-6 with TRBJ1-2; TRBD1 agrees at 12 bases. The V gene's germline CDR1 is SGHDT and CDR2 YYEEEE. The CDR3 totals 17 residues. V was clipped by 4 bases and J by 4 bases; unmatched bases: 11. CDR3 residues: CASSRGTGGEYGYGYTF. In DNA, the CDR3 is TGTGCCAGCAGCAGGGGGACAGGGGGCGAGTATGGCTATGGCTACACCTTC. Based on the CDR3 plus reference TRBV5-6 and TRBJ1-2, the full variable domain is DAGVTQSPTHLIKTRGQQVTLRCSPKSGHDTVSWYQQALGQGPQFIFQYYEEEERQRGNFPDRFSGHQFPNYSSELNVNALLLGDSALYLCASSRGTGGEYGYGYTFGSGTRLTVV.

This clone has only a few counts. This chain connects TRBV4-1 to TRBJ1-5; 9 positions agree with TRBD1. Germline CDR1 and CDR2: MGHRA and YSYEKL. This CDR3 spans 15 amino acids. V lost 0 bases and J lost 5; bases outside the gene matches: 2. CDR3 sequence reads: CASSQDRQGDQPQHF. The CDR3 DNA reads as TGCGCCAGCAGCCAAGATAGACAGGGGGATCAGCCCCAGCATTTT.

J is TRBJ2-1 and V is TRBV2; the D is unclear. Looked up from germline, CDR1 is SNHLY and CDR2 is FYNNEI. The CDR3 runs to 12 residues. V lost 2 bases, J lost 8 bases, and 7 bases lay in between. Written as DNA, the CDR3 is TGTGCCAGCAGTGAAACCTCCTATGAGCAGTTCTTC. Translating it yields CASSETSYEQFF. Combining the CDR3 with reference TRBV2 and TRBJ2-1 gives the whole variable domain EPEVTQTPSHQVTQMGQEVILRCVPISNHLYFYWYRQILGQKVEFLVSFYNNEISEKSEIFDDQFSVERPDGSNFTLKIRSTKLEDSAMYFCASSETSYEQFFGPGTRLTVL.

V gene TRBV5-1 combines with J gene TRBJ2-5; 9 bases are shared with TRBD2. The V gene end was trimmed by 0 bases and the J gene end by 5 bases; junction bases not matched to a gene: 8. CDR1 is SGHRS, CDR2 YFSETQ, per germline. The CDR3 totals 16 residues. CDR3 coding DNA: TGCGCCAGCAGCTTGGGGCTAGCGGGGATATATGAGACCCAGTACTTC. Translating gives CASSLGLAGIYETQYF.

The CDR3 sequence is CASRIGVRGEETQYF. CDR3 nucleotide sequence: TGTGCCAGCAGAATTGGAGTGAGAGGGGAAGAGACCCAGTACTTC. The V and J genes are TRBV6-5 and TRBJ2-5; D possibly uses TRBD1 or TRBD2 (5 bases each). V gave up 6 bases and J gave up 3 bases, with 17 bases separating them. This CDR3 contains 15 residues. Germline values: CDR1 MNHEY, CDR2 SVGAGI.

The rearrangement joins TRBV5-1 to TRBJ2-3, with TRBD2 matching over 8 bases. The germline V gene encodes CDR1 SGHRS and CDR2 YFSETQ. The CDR3 covers 15 residues. V was clipped by 2 bases and J by 4 bases; unmatched bases: 6. The CDR3 loop is CASSFSSGTPDTQYF. In nucleotides, the CDR3 is TGCGCCAGCAGCTTTAGTAGCGGGACCCCAGATACGCAGTATTTT. Combining the CDR3 with reference TRBV5-1 and TRBJ2-3 gives the whole variable domain KAGVTQTPRYLIKTRGQQVTLSCSPISGHRSVSWYQQTPGQGLQFLFEYFSETQRNKGNFPGRFSGRQFSNSRSEMNVSTLELGDSALYLCASSFSSGTPDTQYFGPGTRLTVL.